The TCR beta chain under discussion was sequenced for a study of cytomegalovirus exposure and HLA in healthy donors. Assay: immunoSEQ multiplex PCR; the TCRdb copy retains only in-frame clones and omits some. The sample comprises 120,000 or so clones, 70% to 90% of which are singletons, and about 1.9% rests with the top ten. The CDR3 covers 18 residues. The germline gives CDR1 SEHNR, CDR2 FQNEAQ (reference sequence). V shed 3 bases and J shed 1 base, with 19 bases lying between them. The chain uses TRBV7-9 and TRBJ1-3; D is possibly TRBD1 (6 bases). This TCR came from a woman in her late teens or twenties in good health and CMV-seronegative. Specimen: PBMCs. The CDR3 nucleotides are TGTGCCAGCAGCTTTGCACCAATCCTACAGGGTTCTGGAAACACCATATATTTT. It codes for CASSFAPILQGSGNTIYF.